This T cell receptor beta chain stems from a study of graft-versus-host responses after intestinal transplantation. About the research overall: Tacrolimus and steroids were given for about 3 years to all recipients after anti-thymocyte globulin induction.

Proliferating CFSE-low CD3+CD4+ and CD3+CD8+ responders were sorted after the reaction. Study-wide results and caveats: The marrow of recipients harbored GvH clones, and ileum or blood showed some of them first.

Repertoires were generated with immunoSEQ multiplex PCR, while TCRdb's copy carries only in-frame clones and drops some. The sample shows 20,000 to 30,000 clones, 40% of them seen only once. The germline CDR1 and CDR2 sequences are SGHTA and FQGNSA. The V end was cut by 1 base, the J end by 2 bases, with 15 bases between. There are 16 residues in the CDR3. The material was alloreactive CD4+ T cells from a mixed lymphocyte reaction culture, obtained before intestinal transplant. Noted subset: CFSE-low proliferating T cells sorted from approximately 6-day pre-transplant mixed lymphocyte reaction (GvH or HvG direction). The source is a human patient who received an intestinal transplant. The chain carries TRBV7-2 and TRBJ2-7, with TRBD2 as a possible D gene (7 bases). CDR3 sequence: CASSLVGGAMAYEQYF. Here the CDR3 DNA reads TGTGCCAGCAGCTTAGTAGGGGGGGCCATGGCCTACGAGCAGTACTTC.